The clone carrying this T cell receptor (beta chain) appeared many times. Antigen specificity is unknown. The entry originates in a study of T-cell reconstitution after alpha-beta-depleted transplantation in children. General observations from the study: Diversity of TCRbeta at day 60 was high in some patients, arising from surviving recipient T cells and thymic progenitors. Fresh T-cell production supplied most of the T-cell counts and diversity seen one year after transplant. Several hundred expanded graft clones reportedly gave rise to the alpha-beta T cells present about two months after transplant.

Construction of the TCRbeta library involved unique molecular identifiers. MiXCR, run by TCRdb on the PCR reads, gives a single entry per CDR3 protein. The sample consists of 700,000 or so distinct CDR3 sequences, around 14% of them appearing once. This receptor was taken from a girl aged 2 to 10 with congenital amegakaryocytic thrombocytopenia, due to receive a stem cell transplant. Material: PBMCs, obtained before TCRalphabeta/CD19-depleted stem cell transplant.

This CDR3 reads CASSNPYSYEQYF. CDR3 in DNA: TGTGCCAGCAGCAACCCTTACTCCTACGAGCAGTACTTC. The V call is TRBV21-1, the J call TRBJ2-7. TRBV21-1 represents a pseudogene. The CDR3 extends over 13 amino acids.